The present entry profiles one T cell receptor beta chain with its context. The antigen is unknown. This entry belongs to a study of beta chain features in type 1 diabetes. Study-level results: Unsettled here was the matter of whether HLA type influences TCRB rearrangement. Patients' naive, central memory and Treg TCRB repertoires seemed closer to one another than those of healthy donors. Lower insertion and higher deletion counts appeared at VDJ junctions in type 1 diabetes patients. Among patients with Type 1 diabetes, TCRB CDR3s were moderately but significantly shorter in every one of the four CD4+ subsets.

The authors reverse transcribed all of the isolated RNA, so sequencing captured expressed TCRB transcripts. TCRdb's copy holds only in-frame clones and misses some; the assay was immunoSEQ multiplex PCR. This sample has 500,000 to 800,000 clones, with roughly an eighth found just once. A CD45RO/CCR7/CD25/CD127/CD95/CD27 panel sorted naive, central memory, regulatory and stem cell-like memory CD4+ cells. Germline V gene lookup returns CDR1 SGHDT and CDR2 YYEEEE. V was clipped by 4 bases and J by 7 bases; unmatched bases: 4. The CDR3 length is 12 residues. The sequence came from a man aged 30 to 45 with type 1 diabetes. The specimen was naive CD4+ T cells from blood. The V and J genes are TRBV5-6 and TRBJ2-7, with 8 bases identical to TRBD2. The DNA of the CDR3 is TGTGCCAGCAGCCGCGGGACTAGTGAGCAGTACTTC. As protein: CASSRGTSEQYF. Full variable domain (missing parts from reference TRBV5-6 and TRBJ2-7): DAGVTQSPTHLIKTRGQQVTLRCSPKSGHDTVSWYQQALGQGPQFIFQYYEEEERQRGNFPDRFSGHQFPNYSSELNVNALLLGDSALYLCASSRGTSEQYFGPGTRLTVT.